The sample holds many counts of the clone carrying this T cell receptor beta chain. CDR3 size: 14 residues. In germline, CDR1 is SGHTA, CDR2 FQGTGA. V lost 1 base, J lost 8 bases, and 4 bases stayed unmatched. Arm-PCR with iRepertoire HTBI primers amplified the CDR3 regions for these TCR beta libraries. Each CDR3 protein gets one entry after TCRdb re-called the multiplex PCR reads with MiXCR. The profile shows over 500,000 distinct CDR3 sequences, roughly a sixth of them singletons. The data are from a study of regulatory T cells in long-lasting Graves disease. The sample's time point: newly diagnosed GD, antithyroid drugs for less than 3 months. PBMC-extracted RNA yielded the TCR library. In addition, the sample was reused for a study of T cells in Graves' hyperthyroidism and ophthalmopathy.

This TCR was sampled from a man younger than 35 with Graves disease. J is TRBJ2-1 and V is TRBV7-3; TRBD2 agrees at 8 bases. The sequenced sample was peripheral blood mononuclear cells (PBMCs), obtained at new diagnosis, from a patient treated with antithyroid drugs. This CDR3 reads CASSLSRREDEQFF. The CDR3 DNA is TGTGCCAGCAGCTTAAGCCGGCGGGAGGATGAGCAGTTCTTC.